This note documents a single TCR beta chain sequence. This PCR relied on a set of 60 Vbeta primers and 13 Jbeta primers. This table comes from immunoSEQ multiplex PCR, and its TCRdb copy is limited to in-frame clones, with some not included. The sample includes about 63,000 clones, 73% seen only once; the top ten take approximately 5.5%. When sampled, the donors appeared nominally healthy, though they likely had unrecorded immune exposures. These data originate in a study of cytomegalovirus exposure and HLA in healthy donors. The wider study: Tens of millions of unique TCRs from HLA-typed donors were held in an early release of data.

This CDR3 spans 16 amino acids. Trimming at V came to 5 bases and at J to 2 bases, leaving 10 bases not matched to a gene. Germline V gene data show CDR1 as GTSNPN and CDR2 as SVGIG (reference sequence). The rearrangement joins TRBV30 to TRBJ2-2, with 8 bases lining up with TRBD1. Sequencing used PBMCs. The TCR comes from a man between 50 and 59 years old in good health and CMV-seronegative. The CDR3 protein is CAWGTWTGSNTGELFF. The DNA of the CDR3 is TGTGCCTGGGGTACCTGGACAGGGAGTAACACCGGGGAGCTGTTTTTT. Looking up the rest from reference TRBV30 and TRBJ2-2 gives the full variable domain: SQTIHQWPATLVQPVGSPLSLECTVEGTSNPNLYWYRQAAGRGLQLLFYSVGIGQISSEVPQNLSASRPQDRQFILSSKKLLLSDSGFYLCAWGTWTGSNTGELFFGEGSRLTVL.